One and the same sample provided the 9 T cell receptor beta chains below, sequenced in a study of early T cells in non-severe SARS-CoV-2 infection. TCRdb used MiXCR to reprocess the 5' RACE reads, holding one entry per CDR3 protein. The data contain some 81,000 distinct CDR3 sequences, over 9% of them singletons. Sequencing was carried out using whole blood. These receptors all stem from an adult who was a healthcare worker with PCR-confirmed SARS-CoV-2 infection or an uninfected control (not recorded which).

This clonotype was seen repeatedly, ten times or more. The rearrangement uses TRBV6-5 and TRBJ1-1; D gene unclear. Trimming left V 0 bases short and J 6 bases short, with 11 bases between. The germline V gene encodes CDR1 MNHEY and CDR2 SVGAGI. There are 14 residues in the CDR3. This CDR3 reads CASSYSRAVAEAFF. The CDR3 DNA is TGTGCCAGCAGTTACTCTCGGGCGGTCGCTGAAGCTTTCTTT.

This clonotype was seen repeatedly, ten times or more. The chain is built from TRBV29-1 and TRBJ2-5; D perhaps matches TRBD1 (5 bases). Germline CDR1 reads SQVTM; CDR2 reads ANQGSEA. The V and J ends lost 7 bases and 1 base respectively, with 10 bases between them. The CDR3 is 12 amino acids. CDR3 sequence (DNA): TGCAGCGGCTACAGGAGCCAAGAGACCCAGTACTTC. Translated: CSGYRSQETQYF.

Sample share makes this clonotype large. The rearrangement links TRBV20-1 to TRBJ2-1, with 8 bases that match TRBD2. The germline V gene encodes CDR1 DFQATT and CDR2 SNEGSKA (reference sequence). The CDR3 consists of 15 residues. Losses at the gene ends were 3 bases for V and 8 bases for J; bases not matched to a gene: 12. CDR3 sequence reads: CSARGPGRARDEQFF. CDR3 nucleotide sequence: TGCAGTGCTAGGGGGCCCGGGAGGGCGAGGGATGAGCAGTTCTTC.

This sequence joins TRBV20-1 and TRBJ2-2, with D perhaps matching TRBD1 or TRBD2 (5 bases each). Trimming took off 0 bases at V and 5 bases at J, with 19 bases between the two ends. Germline CDR1 DFQATT, CDR2 SNEGSKA (reference sequence). This CDR3 has 17 amino acids. The CDR3 spells CSARDPQGPHRTGELFF. The CDR3 region has the DNA TGCAGTGCTAGAGATCCCCAGGGACCTCACCGGACCGGGGAGCTGTTTTTT.

This chain uses TRBV12-3 or TRBV12-4 with TRBJ2-4; the D gene is possibly TRBD1 (5 bases). The CDR3 runs 14 residues. V lost 2 bases to trimming and J lost 0 bases, with 5 bases between them. Here the CDR3 DNA reads TGTGCCAGCAGTTTAACAGGAGCCAAAAACATTCAGTACTTC. It codes for CASSLTGAKNIQYF.

This clonotype was counted many times. The genes are TRBV28 and TRBJ2-7, with a weak D call TRBD1 (6 bases). CDR1 and CDR2 (germline): MDHEN, SYDVKM. The ends were cut back, 5 bases at V and 2 bases at J, with 13 bases in the middle. This CDR3 is built from 14 residues. For the CDR3, the DNA is TGTGCCAGCAGTCCCAGGACAGACCCCTACGAGCAGTACTTC. Protein: CASSPRTDPYEQYF.

This clonotype was counted only a few times. This chain uses TRBV20-1 with TRBJ2-1, with TRBD2 matching 7 bases. The V gene end was trimmed by 6 bases and the J gene end by 7 bases; junction bases not matched to a gene: 9. Germline CDR1 is DFQATT and CDR2 is SNEGSKA (reference sequence). This CDR3 spans 13 amino acids. Written as DNA, the CDR3 is TGCAGTGCCCCCGGGACTACTGTAAATGAGCAGTTCTTC. This gives the protein CSAPGTTVNEQFF.

This clonotype was seen at least ten times. The V gene is TRBV29-1, the J gene TRBJ2-2, with TRBD2 identical over 7 bases. The CDR3 extends over 15 amino acids. Losses at the gene ends were 4 bases for V and 0 bases for J; bases not matched to a gene: 5. Germline V CDR1 and CDR2: SQVTM, ANQGSEA. CDR3 loop: CSVGRGGANTGELFF. Here the CDR3 DNA reads TGCAGCGTTGGGCGGGGAGGGGCGAACACCGGGGAGCTGTTTTTT.

This clonotype was counted only a few times. The chain joins TRBV28 to TRBJ2-3, with 9 bases identical to TRBD1. V lost 3 bases to trimming and J lost 3 bases; unmatched junction nucleotides: 4. This CDR3 contains 15 residues. The germline gives CDR1 MDHEN, CDR2 SYDVKM. The CDR3 here is CASSFSGTGTDTQYF. CDR3 bases: TGTGCCAGCAGTTTCTCCGGGACAGGGACAGATACGCAGTATTTT.